This T cell receptor beta chain was sequenced for a study of shared clonotypes between healthy human individuals. The method was immunoSEQ multiplex PCR; TCRdb's version includes in-frame clones alone and lacks a portion of them. The sample lists roughly 1 million clones, around 76% occurring once. Material for sequencing was memory CD4+ T cells sorted from blood. Regarding subset: CD45RA-negative fraction. This clonotype was obtained from a man aged 18 to 30 in good health.

The CDR3 nucleotides read TGCGCCAGCGGAGACGGGCCAAATCAGCCCCAGCATTTT. Translating gives CASGDGPNQPQHF. This chain connects TRBV5-1 to TRBJ1-5; the D is unclear. Trimming cost V 7 bases and J 4 bases, with 12 bases left between them. The germline CDR1 and CDR2 sequences are SGHRS and YFSETQ. The length of the CDR3 is 13 residues.